One and the same sample provided the 14 T cell receptor beta chains below, sequenced in a study of shared T cell receptors in the human thymus (dated by TCRdb to 2020 to 2022). To prepare the library, the immunoSEQ multiplex PCR assay was applied. TCRdb limited this immuneACCESS table to in-frame rearrangements with V and J called. A share of clones is missing; checked studies link under half to unresolved V genes, and the rest is unexplained. Within this sample are hundreds of thousands of clones, with about 90% of them counted one time only. The top ten clones comprise under 0.01% of the sample. These data are also associated with another study on human thymus T cells.

Sample: thymocytes. These receptors all stem from a boy less than two years old with a congenital heart defect. Donor details come from another sample of the same person, matched by shared clones.

The CDR3 loop is CASSALAAPLPYEQYF. The CDR3 region has the DNA TGTGCCAGCAGCGCCCTGGCGGCGCCATTACCCTACGAGCAGTACTTC. The chain joins TRBV9 to TRBJ2-7; D gene unclear. Germline CDR1 SGDLS, CDR2 YYNGEE. Deletions cut 3 bases from V and 2 bases from J, with 18 bases between. The CDR3 is made up of 16 amino acids. The whole variable domain, remainder taken from reference TRBV9 and TRBJ2-7, is DSGVTQTPKHLITATGQRVTLRCSPRSGDLSVYWYQQSLDQGLQFLIQYYNGEERAKGNILERFSAQQFPDLHSELNLSSLELGDSALYFCASSALAAPLPYEQYFGPGTRLTVT.

The CDR3 sequence: CASGSPRGLARGYNTSTDTQYF. CDR3 coding DNA: TGTGCTAGTGGCTCACCCCGAGGACTAGCGAGAGGGTATAATACCTCCACAGATACGCAGTATTTT. The chain couples TRBV12-5 to TRBJ2-3; 9 nucleotides agree with TRBD2. This CDR3 contains 22 residues. Looked up from germline, CDR1 is LGHNT and CDR2 is FRNRAP. Trimming took 6 bases from V and 2 from J; bases not matched to a gene: 27.

The rearrangement links TRBV4-2 to TRBJ2-7; 7 nucleotides agree with TRBD1. Looked up from germline, CDR1 is LGHNA and CDR2 is YNFKEQ. CDR3 length equals 16 residues. Trimming took 0 bases from V and 2 from J; bases not matched to a gene: 7. The CDR3: CASSQEPRDSAYEQYF. The DNA for the CDR3 is TGTGCCAGCAGCCAAGAACCCCGGGACAGCGCCTACGAGCAGTACTTC.

This chain connects TRBV5-5 to TRBJ2-7, with 10 bases matching TRBD1. The ends lost 5 bases at V and 11 bases at J; junction bases unmatched: 22. Germline CDR1 is SGHKS and CDR2 is YYEKEE (reference sequence). The CDR3 totals 17 residues. For the CDR3, the DNA is TGTGCCAGCAGATCCTTACAGGGTCCGGGACAGGGGACTTGCGAGTACTTC. This sequence encodes CASRSLQGPGQGTCEYF.

This CDR3 reads CASSFWPRQGARGNEQFF. CDR3 sequence (DNA): TGCGCCAGCAGCTTTTGGCCCCGACAGGGGGCGCGGGGCAATGAGCAGTTCTTC. The chain links TRBV5-1 to TRBJ2-1; the match to TRBD1 covers 10 bases. The CDR3 has 18 amino acids. V shed 2 bases, J shed 6 bases, and the junction held 14 bases outside the gene matches. CDR1 is SGHRS, CDR2 YFSETQ, per germline.

V usage is TRBV6-4 and J usage is TRBJ2-2; 7 nucleotides match TRBD1. V shed 8 bases, J shed 4 bases, and the junction held 4 bases outside the gene matches. From germline, CDR1 is MRHNA and CDR2 SNTAGT. The CDR3 is made up of 13 amino acids. The CDR3 DNA sequence: TGTGCCAGCCGGGCAGGGGGCACCGGGGAGCTGTTTTTT. It specifies CASRAGGTGELFF.

V usage is TRBV5-4 and J usage is TRBJ2-6; 7 nucleotides line up with TRBD1. The CDR3 consists of 18 residues. V shed 3 bases, J shed 0 bases, and the junction held 9 bases outside the gene matches. CDR1 is SGHNT and CDR2 is YYREEE in the germline V gene (reference sequence). The CDR3 DNA reads TGTGCCAGCAGCTCTGACAGGGCTCACAGCTCTGGGGCCAACGTCCTGACTTTC. This sequence encodes CASSSDRAHSSGANVLTF.

This chain uses TRBV4-1 with TRBJ2-7, with D perhaps TRBD1 (5 bases). The V gene's germline CDR1 is MGHRA and CDR2 YSYEKL. This CDR3 has 14 amino acids. Trimming took 0 bases from V and 2 from J, leaving 8 bases between them. CDR3 nucleotides: TGCGCCAGCAGCCAAGAGGGGCGCCCCTACGAGCAGTACTTC. It is translated as CASSQEGRPYEQYF.

The chain is built from TRBV9 and TRBJ2-4; 10 bases map to TRBD1. This CDR3 is 13 amino acids long. Germline V gene sequence: CDR1 SGDLS, CDR2 YYNGEE. Germline trimming cut 0 bases from V and 10 bases from J; bases unmatched to any gene: 1. The CDR3 bases are TGTGCCAGCAGCGTAGGGACAGGGGGTATTCAGTACTTC. Its protein is CASSVGTGGIQYF.

J is TRBJ2-7 and V is TRBV4-3, with TRBD2 identical over 11 bases. The CDR3 length is 17 residues. Germline values: CDR1 LGHNA, CDR2 YSLEER. The trim removed 1 base at V and 1 base at J, leaving 6 bases unmatched. The CDR3 loop is CASSQAYLAGGSYEQYF. Here the CDR3 DNA reads TGCGCCAGCAGCCAAGCTTATCTAGCGGGAGGTTCCTACGAGCAGTACTTC.

The chain joins TRBV7-9 to TRBJ2-1; TRBD2 matches 13 bases. CDR3 length: 18 amino acids. Germline CDR1 is SEHNR and CDR2 is FQNEAQ (reference sequence). The V segment lost 5 bases and the J segment 5 bases; nucleotides outside the gene matches: 12. The CDR3 spells CASSLRTSGGLIDNEQFF. As DNA, the CDR3 is TGTGCCAGCAGCCTTAGGACTAGCGGGGGTTTGATCGACAATGAGCAGTTCTTC.

The chain couples TRBV5-6 to TRBJ2-3, with a possible D match to TRBD2 (5 bases). The V gene lost 0 bases and the J gene lost 0 bases, with 14 bases spanning the gap. Germline assignment: CDR1 SGHDT and CDR2 YYEEEE. CDR3 size: 17 residues. CDR3 bases: TGTGCCAGCAGCTTGGCGGAGGCATATTTTAGCACAGATACGCAGTATTTT. Protein: CASSLAEAYFSTDTQYF.

This sequence joins TRBV7-9 and TRBJ2-7; D gene uncertain. The CDR3 runs 14 residues. Between the trimmed V and J ends, which lost 2 bases and 5 bases, there was a span of 13 bases. Per germline, CDR1 SEHNR and CDR2 FQNEAQ (reference sequence). Here the CDR3 reads CASSLLALTDEQYF. CDR3 nucleotide sequence: TGTGCCAGCAGCTTACTCGCCTTAACGGACGAGCAGTACTTC.

This clone was detected only a few times. V gene TRBV7-8 combines with J gene TRBJ2-1; the D gene is possibly TRBD2 (5 bases). This CDR3 comprises 17 residues. V was trimmed by 1 base and J by 9 bases, leaving 22 bases between them. Germline loops: CDR1 SGHVS, CDR2 FQNEAQ. The chain's CDR3 is CASSLGKGPGSVVEQFF. The CDR3 DNA reads TGTGCCAGCAGCTTAGGGAAGGGTCCGGGGTCCGTTGTTGAGCAGTTCTTC.